The rows below give T cell receptor beta chains drawn from one sample of a study of T cells in Graves' hyperthyroidism and ophthalmopathy. TCRdb recomputed calls from the multiplex PCR reads with MiXCR, one row per CDR3 protein. The sample lists about 560,000 distinct CDR3 sequences, about a sixth occurring once. The sequencing sample was made of blood. All receptors derive from a young woman with Graves' hyperthyroidism. Each CDR3 is given with its conserved first and last residue. The D gene is left open where the match is weak. The size of a clone is reported for some rows only, either as once, few or many, or as a class for expanded clones.

TRBJ1-1 TRBV3-1 many . CASSQGGEAFF TGTGCCAGCAGCCAAGGCGGTGAAGCTTTCTTT
TRBJ2-7 TRBV27 many . CASSPVKGWEQYF TGTGCCAGCAGTCCCGTCAAGGGTTGGGAGCAGTACTTC
TRBJ1-3 TRBV6-5 few . CASSYSIPDAGNTIYF TGTGCCAGCAGTTACTCGATTCCAGACGCTGGAAACACCATATATTTT
TRBJ2-6 TRBV19 few TRBD2 CASSITTLAGLSGANVLTF TGTGCCAGTAGTATCACGACGCTAGCGGGCCTTTCTGGGGCCAACGTCCTGACTTTC
TRBJ2-1 TRBV19 . TRBD2 CASNQRGDGNEQFF TGTGCCAGTAACCAGCGGGGGGACGGTAATGAGCAGTTCTTC
TRBJ2-5 TRBV28 many . CASSAPSTETQYF TGTGCCAGCAGTGCCCCTAGCACGGAGACCCAGTACTTC
TRBJ1-5 TRBV2 many . CASSEDGYNQPQHF TGTGCCAGCAGTGAGGACGGATACAATCAGCCCCAGCATTTT
TRBJ1-5 TRBV6-2/TRBV6-3 many . CASSRLGFSNQPQHF TGTGCCAGCAGTCGATTGGGGTTTAGCAATCAGCCCCAGCATTTT
TRBJ2-2 TRBV7-2 . TRBD1 CASSFTRDRAGTGELFF TGTGCCAGCAGCTTTACCCGGGACAGGGCTGGCACCGGGGAGCTGTTTTTT
TRBJ2-7 TRBV11-2 many TRBD1 CASSLRSLNRGNEQYF TGTGCCAGCAGCTTACGGTCCCTTAACAGGGGCAACGAGCAGTACTTC
TRBJ1-1 TRBV29-1 few . CSVGGQDNTEAFF TGCAGCGTTGGAGGGCAGGACAACACTGAAGCTTTCTTT
TRBJ2-7 TRBV3-1 few . CASSQGGLVIEQYF TGTGCCAGCAGCCAGGGCGGCCTCGTAATTGAGCAGTACTTC
TRBJ1-1 TRBV2 medium-sized . CASRRDATNTEAFF TGTGCCAGCCGAAGGGACGCCACGAACACTGAAGCTTTCTTT
TRBJ1-2 TRBV12-3/TRBV12-4 . . CASSPFGPDYGYTF TGTGCCAGCAGTCCGTTTGGGCCGGACTATGGCTACACCTTC
TRBJ2-1 TRBV18 many TRBD2 CASSPTSGYYNEQFF TGTGCCAGCTCCCCTACTAGCGGGTATTACAATGAGCAGTTCTTC
TRBJ2-2 TRBV4-1 . TRBD2 CASRRSGRSALTNTGELFF TGCGCCAGCAGACGTAGCGGGAGATCGGCCTTGACAAACACCGGGGAGCTGTTTTTT
TRBJ1-4 TRBV18 few TRBD1 CASSPPNRGNEKLFF TGTGCCAGCTCACCACCGAACAGGGGAAATGAAAAACTGTTTTTT
TRBJ2-3 TRBV5-1 few . CASSSLTSTDTQYF TGCGCCAGCAGCTCGCTGACTAGCACAGATACGCAGTATTTT
TRBJ2-7 TRBV25-1 . . CASRYRGEQYF TGTGCCAGCAGATATCGAGGAGAGCAGTACTTC
TRBJ2-1 TRBV28 many TRBD2 CASSPSRSGSLIYNEQFF TGTGCCAGCAGCCCCTCCCGTAGCGGGAGCCTCATCTACAATGAGCAGTTCTTC
TRBJ1-6 TRBV12-3/TRBV12-4 many . CASSSAIMGGFNSPLHF TGTGCCAGCAGTTCAGCCATCATGGGGGGGTTTAATTCACCCCTCCACTTT
TRBJ2-3 TRBV6-5 . TRBD2 CASSYGGRATDTQYF TGTGCCAGCAGTTACGGCGGGAGGGCAACAGATACGCAGTATTTT
TRBJ2-7 TRBV20-1 many . CSARAGDAGYEQYF TGCAGTGCCCGAGCAGGGGACGCGGGTTACGAGCAGTACTTC
TRBJ2-5 TRBV2 many TRBD1 CASSRWDRGSGTQYF TGTGCCAGCAGCCGGTGGGACAGGGGTTCGGGGACCCAGTACTTC
TRBJ1-4 TRBV12-3/TRBV12-4 . . CASSLWVSGVTNEKLFF TGTGCCAGCAGTTTATGGGTCAGCGGCGTAACTAATGAAAAACTGTTTTTT
TRBJ2-3 TRBV6-2/TRBV6-3 . . CASSYWGPSRTDTQYF TGTGCCAGCAGTTACTGGGGTCCTAGCCGAACAGATACGCAGTATTTT
TRBJ2-1 TRBV9 many . CASSGRASLTNEQFF TGTGCCAGCAGTGGCCGGGCCTCCCTGACCAATGAGCAGTTCTTC
TRBJ1-6 TRBV20-1 many . CSAREATPFSSPLHF TGCAGTGCTCGAGAGGCCACCCCCTTCAGCTCACCCCTCCACTTT
TRBJ2-3 TRBV29-1 . . CSVDTGILTDTQYF TGCAGCGTCGACACCGGGATCCTCACAGATACGCAGTATTTT
TRBJ1-4 TRBV9 . . CASSRTNTATNEKLFF TGTGCCAGCAGCCGTACAAACACTGCAACTAATGAAAAACTGTTTTTT
TRBJ2-3 TRBV2 few . CASLEATDFTDTQYF TGTGCCAGCTTAGAGGCGACAGATTTCACAGATACGCAGTATTTT
TRBJ2-3 TRBV2 many TRBD2 CASSVSGVTDTQYF TGTGCCAGCAGTGTTAGCGGGGTCACAGATACGCAGTATTTT
TRBJ2-2 TRBV11-2 many TRBD1 CASSLVPGGAPGELFF TGTGCCAGCAGCTTAGTCCCAGGGGGCGCGCCCGGGGAGCTGTTTTTT
TRBJ1-2 TRBV28 many . CASSLRALYGYTF TGTGCCAGCAGTTTAAGGGCCCTCTATGGCTACACCTTC
TRBJ1-2 TRBV12-3/TRBV12-4 many TRBD1 CASSPRQGARIYGYTF TGTGCCAGCAGTCCCCGACAGGGGGCGCGAATCTATGGCTACACCTTC
TRBJ1-3 TRBV2 many . CASSEYFRQSGNTIYF TGTGCCAGCAGTGAATATTTCCGGCAGAGTGGGAACACCATATATTTT
TRBJ2-5 TRBV19 . . CASSIPPPGETQYF TGTGCCAGTAGTATCCCACCTCCGGGAGAGACCCAGTACTTC
TRBJ2-1 TRBV5-8 many TRBD2 CASSRGLAGVGQFF TGTGCCAGCAGCAGAGGACTAGCGGGAGTTGGGCAGTTCTTC
TRBJ2-1 TRBV13 few TRBD2 CASSLGGGRAPNEQFF TGTGCCAGCAGCTTAGGAGGCGGGAGGGCCCCCAATGAGCAGTTCTTC